The 28 T cell receptor beta chains below all came from one sample that was sequenced in a study of CD8+ T cells in alopecia areata. Following extraction, RNA underwent reverse transcription to cDNA, which served as the sequencing template. Measured with immunoSEQ multiplex PCR; TCRdb has only the in-frame clones, and not every one. This table holds about 150,000 clones, 45% to 60% found once. Sequencing was done on a sample of CD4+ T cells sorted from blood. The receptors shown here come from a human donor with alopecia areata.

The chain's CDR3 is CAWVGSGSPDTQYF. In DNA form, the CDR3 reads TGTGCCTGGGTGGGTAGCGGGAGCCCAGATACGCAGTATTTT. The chain links TRBV30 to TRBJ2-3; TRBD2 aligns across 9 bases. CDR1 and CDR2 from the germline V gene are GTSNPN and SVGIG (reference sequence). This CDR3 has 14 amino acids. J gave up 4 bases and V 5 bases, and 7 bases lay outside the gene matches.

Of note for this clone: This specimen includes other DNA sequences encoding the same CDR3. V gene TRBV5-1 combines with J gene TRBJ2-7; the D gene could be TRBD1 or TRBD2 (5 bases each). Germline V gives CDR1 SGHRS, CDR2 YFSETQ. V lost 0 bases and J 4 bases, leaving 5 bases between the germline ends. The CDR3 contains 12 residues. DNA of the CDR3: TGCGCCAGCAGCTTGGGGGGGTACGAGCAGTACTTC. Translated, it gives CASSLGGYEQYF. Full variable domain (missing parts from reference TRBV5-1 and TRBJ2-7): KAGVTQTPRYLIKTRGQQVTLSCSPISGHRSVSWYQQTPGQGLQFLFEYFSETQRNKGNFPGRFSGRQFSNSRSEMNVSTLELGDSALYLCASSLGGYEQYFGPGTRLTVT.

Only a few counts were recorded for this clone. The genes are TRBV28 and TRBJ2-5; D uncertain. V was pared by 6 bases and J by 5 bases, with 10 bases between. The CDR3 consists of 12 residues. From germline, CDR1 is MDHEN and CDR2 SYDVKM. The CDR3 sequence is CASSPTRETQYF. The CDR3 bases are TGTGCCAGCAGCCCAACCAGGGAGACCCAGTACTTC.

V usage is TRBV30 and J usage is TRBJ2-3, with D hard to call. Germline V gene data show CDR1 as GTSNPN and CDR2 as SVGIG (reference sequence). The CDR3 is 12 residues long. The V gene lost 5 bases and the J gene lost 3 bases, with 9 bases spanning the gap. The CDR3 sequence is CAWGPGTDTQYF. For the CDR3, the DNA is TGTGCCTGGGGTCCTGGGACAGATACGCAGTATTTT.

This clone has a handful of counts. The CDR3 sequence is CASRGQGGYEQYF. CDR3 DNA sequence: TGTGCCAGCAGGGGACAGGGCGGCTACGAGCAGTACTTC. The J gene is TRBJ2-7, the V gene TRBV27; 9 bases match TRBD1. Germline CDR1 reads MNHEY; CDR2 reads SMNVEV (reference sequence). The length of the CDR3 is 13 residues. Unmatched junction bases numbered 3, after V lost 6 bases and J lost 3 bases.

The chain employs TRBV29-1 and TRBJ1-2; a possible D gene is TRBD1 (5 bases). The CDR3 has 12 amino acids. Deletions cut 5 bases from V and 6 bases from J, with 13 bases between. Per the germline V gene, CDR1 is SQVTM and CDR2 is ANQGSEA. Here the CDR3 reads CSVQGDLDGYTF. In DNA, the CDR3 is TGCAGCGTTCAAGGGGACCTCGATGGCTACACCTTC. Looking up the rest from reference TRBV29-1 and TRBJ1-2 gives the full variable domain: SAVISQKPSRDICQRGTSLTIQCQVDSQVTMMFWYRQQPGQSLTLIATANQGSEATYESGFVIDKFPISRPNLTFSTLTVSNMSPEDSSIYLCSVQGDLDGYTFGSGTRLTVV.

This clone was counted a few times. V and J are TRBV29-1 and TRBJ2-7, with a possible D match to TRBD2 (5 bases). Germline V gene lookup returns CDR1 SQVTM and CDR2 ANQGSEA. V lost 3 bases, J lost 3 bases, and 9 bases lay in between. The CDR3 contains 12 residues. This CDR3 is CSVDLGSYEQYF. As DNA, the CDR3 is TGCAGCGTTGACCTTGGGAGCTACGAGCAGTACTTC.

The chain joins TRBV5-6 to TRBJ2-5, with 14 bases fitting TRBD2. In germline, CDR1 is SGHDT, CDR2 YYEEEE. V gave up 0 bases and J gave up 5 bases; unmatched junction bases: 0. This CDR3 comprises 15 residues. CDR3 region: CASSLGLAGGETQYF. DNA of the CDR3: TGTGCCAGCAGCTTGGGACTAGCGGGAGGGGAGACCCAGTACTTC.

This clone was seen a few times. CDR3 sequence: CASSRDRSEQYF. CDR3 nucleotide sequence: TGTGCCAGCAGCCGTGACAGATCGGAGCAGTACTTC. The chain couples TRBV27 to TRBJ2-7; D is perhaps TRBD1 (5 bases). Germline V gene sequence: CDR1 MNHEY, CDR2 SMNVEV (reference sequence). The V end lost 6 bases, the J end lost 7 bases, and 13 bases lay between the germline ends. The CDR3 is made up of 12 amino acids.

This clone has a handful of counts. This chain links TRBV19 with TRBJ2-7; D possibly matches TRBD1 or TRBD2 (5 bases each). The CDR3 contains 15 residues. Germline V gene lookup returns CDR1 LNHDA and CDR2 SQIVND (reference sequence). The ends were cut back, 4 bases at V and 4 bases at J, with 17 bases in the middle. CDR3 bases: TGTGCCAGTAGTACCGTGGGGGATCCCTCGTACGAGCAGTACTTC. Protein product: CASSTVGDPSYEQYF.

CDR3 sequence: CASSYGGPNYGYTF. Written as DNA, the CDR3 is TGTGCCAGCAGTTACGGGGGGCCTAACTATGGCTACACCTTC. V gene TRBV6-5 combines with J gene TRBJ1-2; a weak D match, TRBD1 (6 bases). Germline CDR1 reads MNHEY; CDR2 reads SVGAGI. Between the trimmed V and J ends, which lost 2 bases and 0 bases, there was a span of 7 bases. The CDR3 extends over 14 amino acids.

This chain uses TRBV7-9 with TRBJ2-5; D is ambiguous. The CDR3 is made up of 11 amino acids. In germline, CDR1 is SEHNR, CDR2 FQNEAQ (reference sequence). V lost 5 bases, J lost 0 bases, and 1 base lay in between. This chain's CDR3 is CASSHQETQYF. The CDR3 region has the DNA TGTGCCAGCAGCCACCAAGAGACCCAGTACTTC.

This chain joins TRBV28 and TRBJ2-3, with TRBD2 identical over 9 bases. CDR1 is MDHEN and CDR2 is SYDVKM in the germline V gene. Trimming took 6 bases from V and 0 from J; bases not matched to a gene: 4. CDR3 size: 15 residues. The CDR3 sequence is CASRAAGGSTDTQYF. The CDR3 nucleotides read TGTGCCAGCAGGGCGGCGGGGGGGAGCACAGATACGCAGTATTTT.

This rearrangement joins TRBV20-1 to TRBJ1-2; D call uncertain. The CDR3 has 11 residues. V lost 5 bases to trimming and J lost 4 bases, with 8 bases between them. Germline V CDR1 and CDR2: DFQATT, SNEGSKA (reference sequence). The CDR3 DNA reads TGCAGTGCTCGTCCAGGCTATGGCTACACCTTC. Translating gives CSARPGYGYTF.

The sample holds a few counts of this clone. The chain is built from TRBV30 and TRBJ2-7; TRBD1 agrees at 12 bases. The CDR3 totals 15 residues. Germline V gives CDR1 GTSNPN, CDR2 SVGIG (reference sequence). J lost 9 bases, V lost 2 bases, and 11 bases had no gene match. CDR3 DNA: TGTGCCTGGAGTTCCGGGACAGGGGGCTTTTTGGGGCAGTACTTC. It yields the protein CAWSSGTGGFLGQYF.

The genes are TRBV28 and TRBJ2-6, with TRBD1 matching 7 bases. With V trimmed by 6 bases and J by 0 bases, 5 bases remained unmatched. CDR1 and CDR2 from the germline V gene are MDHEN and SYDVKM. The CDR3 runs to 16 residues. The CDR3 coding sequence is TGTGCCAGCAGGGGACAGACAGCCTCTGGGGCCAACGTCCTGACTTTC. It translates to CASRGQTASGANVLTF.

This clone came up a few times. The chain uses TRBV6-6 and TRBJ1-1, with D uncertain. The CDR3 is 13 residues long. V was clipped by 6 bases and J by 1 base, with 9 bases between them. Germline V lookup: CDR1 MNHNY, CDR2 SVGAGI (reference sequence). In nucleotides, the CDR3 is TGTGCCAGCAGCACCCTGGGGAACACTGAAGCTTTCTTT. Translating gives CASSTLGNTEAFF.

This clone appeared a single time. The chain uses TRBV30 and TRBJ2-7; perhaps D is TRBD1 or TRBD2 (5 bases each). Germline CDR1 is GTSNPN and CDR2 is SVGIG (reference sequence). Deletions cut 2 bases from V and 4 bases from J, with 12 bases between. This CDR3 contains 13 residues. CDR3 sequence (DNA): TGTGCCTGGAGTCGGGACGACCAATACGAGCAGTACTTC. Amino acids: CAWSRDDQYEQYF. Looking up the rest from reference TRBV30 and TRBJ2-7 gives the full variable domain: SQTIHQWPATLVQPVGSPLSLECTVEGTSNPNLYWYRQAAGRGLQLLFYSVGIGQISSEVPQNLSASRPQDRQFILSSKKLLLSDSGFYLCAWSRDDQYEQYFGPGTRLTVT.

This clone has more than one count but fewer than ten. The V and J genes are TRBV6-5 and TRBJ2-3; 12 bases fit TRBD1. The germline CDR1 and CDR2 sequences are MNHEY and SVGAGI. The CDR3 totals 14 residues. Trimming took 6 bases from V and 7 from J; bases not matched to a gene: 5. The CDR3 DNA is TGTGCCAGCAGCCGGGACAGGGGGCTGAATACGCAGTATTTT. It specifies CASSRDRGLNTQYF.

This clone was seen more than once but under ten times. The chain has TRBV10-3 and TRBJ2-1; a possible D gene is TRBD2 (5 bases). Trimming shortened V by 10 bases and J by 6 bases, and 22 bases separated the two germline ends. Germline V lookup: CDR1 ENHRY, CDR2 SYGVKD. CDR3 length: 15 residues. DNA for the CDR3: TGTGCCAGCACTAAGGACTCTTCTTTTGCCAATGAGCAGTTCTTC. Translation: CASTKDSSFANEQFF.

This rearrangement joins TRBV28 to TRBJ1-5; TRBD1 agrees at 8 bases. V was clipped by 5 bases and J by 7 bases; unmatched bases: 10. The CDR3 spans 15 residues. The germline V gene has CDR1 MDHEN and CDR2 SYDVKM. The DNA for the CDR3 is TGTGCCAGCAGTAGGGAGGACAGGGCAAACCAGCCCCAGCATTTT. As protein: CASSREDRANQPQHF.

This clone was recorded a few times. The chain links TRBV14 to TRBJ2-1, with D perhaps TRBD1 (6 bases). This CDR3 is built from 15 residues. Germline CDR1 SGHDN, CDR2 FVKESK. V was shortened by 0 bases and J by 7 bases, with 13 bases between the two germline ends. DNA of the CDR3: TGTGCCAGCAGCCAAGACCAGGGGCCGGGAAATGAGCAGTTCTTC. This gives the protein CASSQDQGPGNEQFF.

The rearrangement uses TRBV6-5 and TRBJ1-2, with D possibly being TRBD1 (5 bases). Trimming cost V 7 bases and J 4 bases, with 19 bases left between them. CDR3 length: 15 amino acids. Germline V lookup: CDR1 MNHEY, CDR2 SVGAGI. This chain's CDR3 is CASTSYLGRFYGYTF. The CDR3 coding sequence is TGTGCCAGCACCTCCTACTTGGGACGGTTCTATGGCTACACCTTC.

This clone was seen more than once but under ten times. The gene calls are TRBV7-9 and TRBJ2-1; TRBD2 matches at 7 bases. The V gene end was trimmed by 2 bases and the J gene end by 7 bases; junction bases not matched to a gene: 11. The CDR3 consists of 16 residues. CDR1 and CDR2 (germline): SEHNR, FQNEAQ (reference sequence). For the CDR3, the DNA is TGTGCCAGCAGCTTATTATTGGGCGGGAGTCTGAATGAGCAGTTCTTC. Translating it yields CASSLLLGGSLNEQFF.

The chain has TRBV9 and TRBJ2-1, with 9 bases matching TRBD2. Germline V gene data show CDR1 as SGDLS and CDR2 as YYNGEE. The V segment lost 4 bases and the J segment 0 bases; nucleotides outside the gene matches: 8. The CDR3 is 17 residues long. This CDR3 is CASSPRTSASSYNEQFF. The CDR3 coding sequence is TGTGCCAGCAGCCCTAGGACTAGCGCCAGCTCCTACAATGAGCAGTTCTTC.

The chain combines TRBV25-1 with TRBJ2-3; 11 nucleotides align to TRBD1. This CDR3 contains 16 residues. Germline V gene sequence: CDR1 MGHDK, CDR2 SYGVNS. After removal of 6 bases from V and 5 bases from J, the junction contained 10 bases not matched to a gene. The CDR3 region has the DNA TGTGCCAGCAGGGACATGCGGGACAGGGGGGGAGATACGCAGTATTTT. Protein sequence: CASRDMRDRGGDTQYF.

The chain employs TRBV5-1 and TRBJ2-1; TRBD1 agrees at 7 bases. Germline loops: CDR1 SGHRS, CDR2 YFSETQ. The CDR3 is made up of 15 amino acids. J was trimmed by 3 bases and V by 2 bases; bases with no gene match: 5. The CDR3 is CASSLGDSVYNEQFF. The CDR3 DNA is TGCGCCAGCAGCTTAGGGGACAGCGTCTACAATGAGCAGTTCTTC.

The chain joins TRBV29-1 to TRBJ2-7; D not certain. The length of the CDR3 is 12 residues. V was cut by 3 bases and J by 3 bases, with 9 bases left in between. In germline, CDR1 is SQVTM, CDR2 ANQGSEA. CDR3 region: CSVEGPYYEQYF. Here the CDR3 DNA reads TGCAGCGTTGAGGGTCCGTACTACGAGCAGTACTTC.